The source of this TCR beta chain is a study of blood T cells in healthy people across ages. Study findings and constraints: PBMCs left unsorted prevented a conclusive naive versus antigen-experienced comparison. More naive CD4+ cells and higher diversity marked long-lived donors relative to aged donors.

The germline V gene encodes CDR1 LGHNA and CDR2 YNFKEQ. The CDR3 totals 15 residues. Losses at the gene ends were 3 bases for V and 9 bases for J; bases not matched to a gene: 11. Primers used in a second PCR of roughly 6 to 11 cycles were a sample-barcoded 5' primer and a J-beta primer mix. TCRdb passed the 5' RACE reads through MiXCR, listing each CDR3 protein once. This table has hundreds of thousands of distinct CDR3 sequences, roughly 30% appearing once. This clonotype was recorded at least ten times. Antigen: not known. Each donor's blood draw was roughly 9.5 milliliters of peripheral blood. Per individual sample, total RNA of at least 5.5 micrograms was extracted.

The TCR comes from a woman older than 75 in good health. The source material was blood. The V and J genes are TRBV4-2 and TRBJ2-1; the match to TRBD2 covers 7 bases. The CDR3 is CASSQDAGRPTEQFF. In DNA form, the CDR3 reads TGTGCCAGCAGCCAGGACGCCGGGAGGCCAACTGAGCAGTTCTTC.